This T cell receptor beta chain was profiled in a study of identical twins. Regarding the study as a whole: Analyses of zero insertions could, in part, be confounded by invariant MAIT and iNKT cells. Abundant cord blood beta clonotypes carried fewer insertions; memory repertoires showed none. An excess of low generation probability was shown by twin-shared out-of-frame alpha sequences.

Unique molecular identifiers were present on cDNA, and template switching added a universal primer site. TCRdb reprocessed the 5' RACE reads via MiXCR and lists one record per CDR3 protein. The sample lists roughly 710,000 distinct CDR3 sequences; 5.5% to 6.5% were seen once. This clonotype was detected a few times. Antigen unknown. This TCR derives from a man younger than 35 in good health. Specimen: naive T cells sorted from blood.

The DNA of the CDR3 is TGTGCCAGCAGCGTAGACCTAGCGGGAAATTACAATGAGCAGTTCTTC. Its protein is CASSVDLAGNYNEQFF. This sequence joins TRBV9 and TRBJ2-1; 9 nucleotides match TRBD2. CDR3 length: 16 residues. From germline, CDR1 is SGDLS and CDR2 YYNGEE. V was pared by 0 bases and J by 4 bases, with 5 bases of the junction left unmatched.